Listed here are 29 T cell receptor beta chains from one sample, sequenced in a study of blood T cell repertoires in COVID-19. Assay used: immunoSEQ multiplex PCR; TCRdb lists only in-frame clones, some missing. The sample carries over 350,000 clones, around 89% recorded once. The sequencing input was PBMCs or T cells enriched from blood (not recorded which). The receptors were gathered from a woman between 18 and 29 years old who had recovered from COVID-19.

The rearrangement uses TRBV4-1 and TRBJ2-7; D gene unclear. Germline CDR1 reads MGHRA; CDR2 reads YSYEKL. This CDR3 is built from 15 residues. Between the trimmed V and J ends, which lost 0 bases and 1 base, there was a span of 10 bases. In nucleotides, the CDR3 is TGCGCCAGCAGCCAAGATGTACACCAATCCTACGAGCAGTACTTC. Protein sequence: CASSQDVHQSYEQYF.

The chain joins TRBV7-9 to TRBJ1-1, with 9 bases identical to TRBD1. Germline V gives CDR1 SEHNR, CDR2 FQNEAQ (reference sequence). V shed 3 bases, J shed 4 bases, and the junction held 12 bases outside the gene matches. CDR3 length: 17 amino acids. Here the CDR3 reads CASSFHSPGQGGTEAFF. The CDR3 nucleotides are TGTGCCAGCAGCTTCCATTCACCGGGACAGGGTGGCACTGAAGCTTTCTTT.

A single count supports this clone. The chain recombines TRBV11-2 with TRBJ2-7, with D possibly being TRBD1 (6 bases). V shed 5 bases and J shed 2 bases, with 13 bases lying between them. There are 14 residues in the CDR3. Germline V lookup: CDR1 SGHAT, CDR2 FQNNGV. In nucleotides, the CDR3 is TGTGCCAGCAGCGCCGGAGGACAGCCCTACGAGCAGTACTTC. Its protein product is CASSAGGQPYEQYF.

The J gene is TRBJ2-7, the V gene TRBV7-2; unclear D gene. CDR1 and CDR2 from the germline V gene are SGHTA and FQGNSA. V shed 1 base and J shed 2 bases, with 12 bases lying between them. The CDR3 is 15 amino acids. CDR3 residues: CASSLGLSPTYEQYF. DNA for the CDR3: TGTGCCAGCAGCTTAGGATTGTCACCTACCTACGAGCAGTACTTC.

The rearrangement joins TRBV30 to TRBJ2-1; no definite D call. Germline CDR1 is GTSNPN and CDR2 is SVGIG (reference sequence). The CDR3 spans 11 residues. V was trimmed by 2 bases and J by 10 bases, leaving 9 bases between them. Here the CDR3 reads CAWSFGSEQFF. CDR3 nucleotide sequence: TGTGCCTGGAGTTTTGGTAGCGAGCAGTTCTTC. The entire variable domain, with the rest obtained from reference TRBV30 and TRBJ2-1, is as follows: SQTIHQWPATLVQPVGSPLSLECTVEGTSNPNLYWYRQAAGRGLQLLFYSVGIGQISSEVPQNLSASRPQDRQFILSSKKLLLSDSGFYLCAWSFGSEQFFGPGTRLTVL.

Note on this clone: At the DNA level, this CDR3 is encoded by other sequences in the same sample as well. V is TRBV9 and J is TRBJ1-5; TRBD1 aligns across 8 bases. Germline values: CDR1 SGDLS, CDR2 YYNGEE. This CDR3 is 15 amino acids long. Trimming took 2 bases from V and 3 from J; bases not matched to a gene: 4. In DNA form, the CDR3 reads TGTGCCAGCAGCGTGGCAGGGGGCAACAATCAGCCCCAGCATTTT. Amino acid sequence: CASSVAGGNNQPQHF.

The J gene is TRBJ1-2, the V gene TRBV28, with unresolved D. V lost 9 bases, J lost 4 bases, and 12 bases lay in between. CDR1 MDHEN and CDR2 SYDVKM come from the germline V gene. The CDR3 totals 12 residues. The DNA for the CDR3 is TGTGCCAGTGTGGAGGCCTCCTATGGCTACACCTTC. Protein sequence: CASVEASYGYTF.

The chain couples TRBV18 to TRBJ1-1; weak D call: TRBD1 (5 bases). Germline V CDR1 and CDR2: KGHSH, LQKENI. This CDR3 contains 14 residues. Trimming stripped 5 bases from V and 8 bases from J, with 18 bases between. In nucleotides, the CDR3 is TGTGCCAGCTCATTGGACACGGCGGTAGGCGAAGCTTTCTTT. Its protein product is CASSLDTAVGEAFF. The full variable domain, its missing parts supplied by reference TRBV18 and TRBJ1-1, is NAGVMQNPRHLVRRRGQEARLRCSPMKGHSHVYWYRQLPEEGLKFMVYLQKENIIDESGMPKERFSAEFPKEGPSILRIQQVVRGDSAAYFCASSLDTAVGEAFFGQGTRLTVV.

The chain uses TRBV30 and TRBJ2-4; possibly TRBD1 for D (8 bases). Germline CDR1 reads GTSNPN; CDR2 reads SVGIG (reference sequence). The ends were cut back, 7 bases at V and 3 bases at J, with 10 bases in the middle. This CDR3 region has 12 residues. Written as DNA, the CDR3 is TGTGCCTACAGGGGGGGCAAAAACATTCAGTACTTC. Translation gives CAYRGGKNIQYF.

The DNA of the CDR3 is TGTGCCAGCAGCGTAGAGGGGTTCGATAATTCACCCCTCCACTTT. This translates into CASSVEGFDNSPLHF. The V gene is TRBV9, the J gene TRBJ1-6; D perhaps matches TRBD1 (5 bases). This CDR3 is 15 amino acids long. The V gene lost 0 bases and the J gene lost 5 bases, with 9 bases spanning the gap. Germline V lookup: CDR1 SGDLS, CDR2 YYNGEE.

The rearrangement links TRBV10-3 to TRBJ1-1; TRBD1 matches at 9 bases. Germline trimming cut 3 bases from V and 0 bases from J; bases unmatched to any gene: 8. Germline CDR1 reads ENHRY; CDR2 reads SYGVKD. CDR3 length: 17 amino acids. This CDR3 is CAISDHRGPILNTEAFF. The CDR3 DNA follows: TGTGCCATCAGTGATCACAGGGGGCCGATTTTGAACACTGAAGCTTTCTTT.

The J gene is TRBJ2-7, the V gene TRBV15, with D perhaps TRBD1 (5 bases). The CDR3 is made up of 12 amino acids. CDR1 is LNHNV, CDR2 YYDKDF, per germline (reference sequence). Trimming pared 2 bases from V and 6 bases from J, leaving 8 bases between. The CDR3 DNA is TGTGCCACCAGCAGACGAGACAGCGAGCAGTACTTC. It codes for CATSRRDSEQYF.

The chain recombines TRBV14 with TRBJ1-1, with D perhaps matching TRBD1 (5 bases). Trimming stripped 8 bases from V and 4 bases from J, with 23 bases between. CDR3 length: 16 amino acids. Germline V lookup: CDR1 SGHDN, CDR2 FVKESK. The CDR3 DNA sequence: TGTGCCAGCTCCCGGGGAGGGGCAGGGCCTTCCACTGAAGCTTTCTTT. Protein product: CASSRGGAGPSTEAFF.

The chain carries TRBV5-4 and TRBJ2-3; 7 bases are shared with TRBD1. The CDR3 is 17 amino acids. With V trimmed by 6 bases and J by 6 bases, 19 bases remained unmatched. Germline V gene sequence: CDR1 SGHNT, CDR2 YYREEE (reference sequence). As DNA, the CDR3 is TGTGCCAGCACCTTTATCGACTTTACAGGGGAGAAGGATACGCAGTATTTT. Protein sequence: CASTFIDFTGEKDTQYF.

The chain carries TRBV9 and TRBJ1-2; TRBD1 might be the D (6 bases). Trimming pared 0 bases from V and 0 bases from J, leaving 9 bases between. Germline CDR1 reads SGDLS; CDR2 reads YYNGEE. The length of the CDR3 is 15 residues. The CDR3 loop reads CASSVGQAPNYGYTF. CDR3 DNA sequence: TGTGCCAGCAGCGTAGGACAGGCACCTAACTATGGCTACACCTTC.

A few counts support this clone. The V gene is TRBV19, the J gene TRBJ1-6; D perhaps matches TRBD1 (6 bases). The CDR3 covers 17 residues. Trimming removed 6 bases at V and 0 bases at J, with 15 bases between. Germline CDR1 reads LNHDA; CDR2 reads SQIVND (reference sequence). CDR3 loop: CASSLGGPSSYNSPLHF. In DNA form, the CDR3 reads TGTGCCAGTAGCTTAGGGGGACCAAGCTCCTATAATTCACCCCTCCACTTT.

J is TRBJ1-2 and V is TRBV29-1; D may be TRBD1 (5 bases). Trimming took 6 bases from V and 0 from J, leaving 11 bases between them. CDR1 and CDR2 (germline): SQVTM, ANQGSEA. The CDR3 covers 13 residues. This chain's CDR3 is CSVRSQANYGYTF. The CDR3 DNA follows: TGCAGCGTGCGCTCACAGGCTAACTATGGCTACACCTTC.

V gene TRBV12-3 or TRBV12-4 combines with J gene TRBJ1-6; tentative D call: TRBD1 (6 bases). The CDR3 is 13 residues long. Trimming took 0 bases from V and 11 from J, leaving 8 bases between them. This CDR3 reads CASSLAQGTPLHF. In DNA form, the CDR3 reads TGTGCCAGCAGTTTAGCGCAGGGGACACCCCTCCACTTT.

The CDR3 loop is CSASGTSVKNIQYF. The CDR3 DNA is TGCAGTGCTAGTGGGACTAGCGTCAAAAACATTCAGTACTTC. The rearrangement uses TRBV20-1 and TRBJ2-4; 10 bases fit TRBD2. V lost 3 bases, J lost 3 bases, and 2 bases stayed unmatched. The CDR3 loop spans 14 amino acids. CDR1 and CDR2 from the germline V gene are DFQATT and SNEGSKA (reference sequence).

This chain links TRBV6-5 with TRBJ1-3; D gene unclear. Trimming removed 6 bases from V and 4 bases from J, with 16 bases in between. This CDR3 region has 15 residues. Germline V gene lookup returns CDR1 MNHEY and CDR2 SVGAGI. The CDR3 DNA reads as TGTGCCAGCAGCGATCGGAGTCCGGGAGGAAACACCATATATTTT. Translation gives CASSDRSPGGNTIYF.

CDR3: CATEGLAGGSSYEQYF. DNA of the CDR3: TGTGCCACCGAGGGACTAGCGGGGGGGAGCTCCTACGAGCAGTACTTC. V and J are TRBV24-1 and TRBJ2-7, with 16 bases fitting TRBD2. V gave up 9 bases and J gave up 0 bases; unmatched junction bases: 4. Germline V gives CDR1 KGHDR, CDR2 SFDVKD. The CDR3 runs 16 residues.

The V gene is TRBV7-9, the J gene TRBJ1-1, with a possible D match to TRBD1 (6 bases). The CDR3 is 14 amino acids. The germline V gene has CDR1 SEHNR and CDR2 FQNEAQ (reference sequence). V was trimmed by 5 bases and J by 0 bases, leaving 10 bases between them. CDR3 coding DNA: TGTGCCAGCAGCCCCGGGACACTGAACACTGAAGCTTTCTTT. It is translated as CASSPGTLNTEAFF.

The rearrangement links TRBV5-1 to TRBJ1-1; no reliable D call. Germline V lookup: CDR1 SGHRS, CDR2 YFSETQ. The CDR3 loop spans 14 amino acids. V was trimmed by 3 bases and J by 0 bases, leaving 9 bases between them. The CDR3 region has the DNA TGCGCCAGCAGCTCTCGGACTTTGAACACTGAAGCTTTCTTT. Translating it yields CASSSRTLNTEAFF.

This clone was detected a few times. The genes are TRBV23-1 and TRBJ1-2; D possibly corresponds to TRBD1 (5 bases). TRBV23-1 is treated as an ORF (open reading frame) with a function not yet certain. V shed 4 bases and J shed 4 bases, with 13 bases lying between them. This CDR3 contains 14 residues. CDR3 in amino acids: CASSRRGVGYGYTF. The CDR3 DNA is TGCGCCAGCAGTCGGAGGGGTGTTGGCTATGGCTACACCTTC.

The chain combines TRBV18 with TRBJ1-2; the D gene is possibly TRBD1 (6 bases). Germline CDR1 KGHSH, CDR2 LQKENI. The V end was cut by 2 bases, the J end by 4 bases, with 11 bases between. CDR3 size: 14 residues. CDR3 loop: CASSPNREGYGYTF. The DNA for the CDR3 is TGTGCCAGCTCACCAAACAGGGAAGGCTATGGCTACACCTTC. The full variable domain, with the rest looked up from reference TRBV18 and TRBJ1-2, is NAGVMQNPRHLVRRRGQEARLRCSPMKGHSHVYWYRQLPEEGLKFMVYLQKENIIDESGMPKERFSAEFPKEGPSILRIQQVVRGDSAAYFCASSPNREGYGYTFGSGTRLTVV.

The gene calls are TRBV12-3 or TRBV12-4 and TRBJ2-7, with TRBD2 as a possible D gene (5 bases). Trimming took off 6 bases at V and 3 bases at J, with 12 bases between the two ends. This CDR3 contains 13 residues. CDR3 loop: CASSSDSVYEQYF. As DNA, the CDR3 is TGTGCCAGCAGCTCAGATAGCGTCTACGAGCAGTACTTC.

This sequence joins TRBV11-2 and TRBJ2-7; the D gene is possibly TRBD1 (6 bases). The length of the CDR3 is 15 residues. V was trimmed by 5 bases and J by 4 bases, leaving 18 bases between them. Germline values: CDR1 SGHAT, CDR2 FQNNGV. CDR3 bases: TGTGCCAGCAGCCTCGAAGCCAGGGGCTTGTACGAGCAGTACTTC. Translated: CASSLEARGLYEQYF.

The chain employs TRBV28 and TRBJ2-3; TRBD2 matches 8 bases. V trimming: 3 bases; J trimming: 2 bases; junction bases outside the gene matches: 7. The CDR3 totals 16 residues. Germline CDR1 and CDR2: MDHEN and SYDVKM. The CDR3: CASSFGRGGYTDTQYF. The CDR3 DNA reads TGTGCCAGCAGTTTCGGACGGGGGGGGTACACAGATACGCAGTATTTT.

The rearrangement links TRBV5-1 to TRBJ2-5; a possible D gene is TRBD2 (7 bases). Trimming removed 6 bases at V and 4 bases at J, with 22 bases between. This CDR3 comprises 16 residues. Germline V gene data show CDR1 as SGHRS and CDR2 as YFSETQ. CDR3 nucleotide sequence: TGCGCCAGCACGAGGGGTCAGGGGCCGGGAGGAGAGACCCAGTACTTC. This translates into CASTRGQGPGGETQYF. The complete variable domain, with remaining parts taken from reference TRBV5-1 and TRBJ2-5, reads KAGVTQTPRYLIKTRGQQVTLSCSPISGHRSVSWYQQTPGQGLQFLFEYFSETQRNKGNFPGRFSGRQFSNSRSEMNVSTLELGDSALYLCASTRGQGPGGETQYFGPGTRLLVL.